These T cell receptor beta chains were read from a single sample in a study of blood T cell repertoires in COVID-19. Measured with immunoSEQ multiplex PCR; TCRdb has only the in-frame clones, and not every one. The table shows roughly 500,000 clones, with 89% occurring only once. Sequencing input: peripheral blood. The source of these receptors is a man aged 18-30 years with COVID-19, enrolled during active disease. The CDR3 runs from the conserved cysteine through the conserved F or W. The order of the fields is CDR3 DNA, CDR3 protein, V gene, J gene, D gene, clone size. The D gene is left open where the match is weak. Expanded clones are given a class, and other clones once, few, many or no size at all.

TGTGCCAGTAGTATTGCGGGGGGGCGCGGCACCGGGGAGCTGTTTTTT	CASSIAGGRGTGELFF	TRBV19	TRBJ2-2	TRBD2	.
TGTGCCAGCCGGGGGGCAGGGACAGGGGAAGAGACCCAGTACTTC	CASRGAGTGEETQYF	TRBV6-5	TRBJ2-5	TRBD1	.
TGTGCCAGCAGTGAGAGAACAGGGGCCTATCAGCCCCAGCATTTT	CASSERTGAYQPQHF	TRBV2	TRBJ1-5	TRBD1	.
TGTGCCAGCTCACCACCCGGGGATACCGGGGAGCTGTTTTTT	CASSPPGDTGELFF	TRBV18	TRBJ2-2	.	.
TGTGCCAGCAGCTTACAGGCCATGAACACTGAAGCTTTCTTT	CASSLQAMNTEAFF	TRBV7-9	TRBJ1-1	.	.
TGTGCCTGGAGTGTCGGGGGTTCTGATGAAAAACTGTTTTTT	CAWSVGGSDEKLFF	TRBV30	TRBJ1-4	.	.
TGTGCCAGCAGCTTAGAATACAGTCGGCAGCCATTCACCGGGGAGCTGTTTTTT	CASSLEYSRQPFTGELFF	TRBV11-3	TRBJ2-2	.	.
TGTGCCAGCAGTGAGGCCGGGACTAGAGTCGTTGAGCAGTTCTTC	CASSEAGTRVVEQFF	TRBV2	TRBJ2-1	TRBD2	.
TGTGCCAGCAGCCGCACTTGGGGGCCTGAAGAAAAACTGTTTTTT	CASSRTWGPEEKLFF	TRBV5-4	TRBJ1-4	.	.
TGTGCCAGCAGACAACAGGGCGTGTTTGGCTACACCTTC	CASRQQGVFGYTF	TRBV13	TRBJ1-2	.	.
TGTGCCAGCAGCTTCTTAGAAGCTAGCGGGCGAGATACGCAGTATTTT	CASSFLEASGRDTQYF	TRBV4-2	TRBJ2-3	TRBD2	.
TGCGCCAGCAGCCAAGATCGGAAGGGACAGGGGGTAAAGTTGGCGCAGTATTTT	CASSQDRKGQGVKLAQYF	TRBV4-1	TRBJ2-3	TRBD1	.
TGCGCCAGCAGCCAAGGACAGGGGGCGCTGAACACTGAAGCTTTCTTT	CASSQGQGALNTEAFF	TRBV4-1	TRBJ1-1	TRBD1	.
TGTGCCAGCAGTCACCAGGGGACCTACGAGCAGTACTTC	CASSHQGTYEQYF	TRBV12-3/TRBV12-4	TRBJ2-7	.	.
TGTGCCAGCAGAGGGGGTGGCGGGGGCTACAATGAGCAGTTCTTC	CASRGGGGGYNEQFF	TRBV6-5	TRBJ2-1	.	.
TGTGCAAGTCGCTTTAAAATCGGGACCGGGACTAGCAGCTACAATGAGCAGTTCTTC	CASRFKIGTGTSSYNEQFF	TRBV12-2	TRBJ2-1	.	.
TGCAGCGAACGGACAGCTTTGAACACTGAAGCTTTCTTT	CSERTALNTEAFF	TRBV29-1	TRBJ1-1	.	few
TGTGCCAGCAGTCTAGGGGGTATGAACACTGAAGCTTTCTTT	CASSLGGMNTEAFF	TRBV27	TRBJ1-1	.	.
TGTGCCAGCAGTGGGGCTGGGGAGACCCAGTACTTC	CASSGAGETQYF	TRBV12-3/TRBV12-4	TRBJ2-5	.	.
TGTGCCAGCAGTGAAGTCCGAGGGGGCGCAGGAAACACCATATATTTT	CASSEVRGGAGNTIYF	TRBV2	TRBJ1-3	TRBD1	.